One and the same sample provided the 24 T cell receptor beta chains below, sequenced in a study of cytomegalovirus exposure and HLA in healthy donors (dated by TCRdb to between 2016 and 2019). Libraries came from the immunoSEQ multiplex PCR assay. For the multiplex PCR, a mixture combining 60 forward primers for TCR Vbeta segments and 13 reverse primers for TCR Jbeta segments was used. The source is immuneACCESS, and TCRdb retained only in-frame sequences with V and J called. Part of the clones is not carried over; for the studies checked, unresolved V genes explain less than half of this, and the remainder is unexplained. This sample comprises about 120,000 clones, about 9.4% of them detected only once. The ten biggest clones cover approximately 6.4% of the sample. The sequenced sample consisted of PBMCs. These receptors were taken from a woman between 40 and 55 years old in good health and CMV-seropositive.

The rearrangement uses TRBV5-1 and TRBJ2-1; a weak D match, TRBD1 (5 bases). With 7 bases removed from V and 3 bases from J, the gap between germline ends came to 14 bases. The germline V gene encodes CDR1 SGHRS and CDR2 YFSETQ. The CDR3 consists of 14 residues. CDR3 sequence reads: CASGSPRGYNEQFF. CDR3 bases: TGCGCCAGCGGATCACCTAGGGGCTACAATGAGCAGTTCTTC.

The sample holds a few counts of this clone. The chain is built from TRBV5-4 and TRBJ2-3; 7 bases match TRBD1. CDR3 size: 16 residues. Germline loops: CDR1 SGHNT, CDR2 YYREEE (reference sequence). The junction had 7 bases not matched to a gene; V was cut back by 2 bases and J by 1 base. The CDR3 reads CASSFDRARGTDTQYF. The CDR3 bases are TGTGCCAGCAGCTTTGACAGGGCCAGAGGCACAGATACGCAGTATTTT.

There are a few counts of this clone. This chain joins TRBV10-3 and TRBJ2-5; possible D gene TRBD1, 6 bases. Germline V CDR1 and CDR2: ENHRY, SYGVKD. This CDR3 region has 14 residues. V gave up 10 bases and J gave up 5 bases, with 20 bases separating them. The CDR3 nucleotides read TGTGCCACCAAGACAGGCTCGGATCGGGAGACCCAGTACTTC. Its protein is CATKTGSDRETQYF.

This clone was counted only a few times. The chain recombines TRBV11-2 with TRBJ2-7; TRBD1 is a possible D gene (5 bases). Germline-derived CDR1 and CDR2 are SGHAT and FQNNGV. With 1 base removed from V and 1 base from J, the gap between germline ends came to 11 bases. CDR3 size: 15 residues. The CDR3 coding sequence is TGTGCCAGCAGCTTAGTTTGGACAAAGTCCTACGAGCAGTACTTC. Amino acid sequence: CASSLVWTKSYEQYF.

The chain recombines TRBV6-6 with TRBJ1-2; 12 bases align to TRBD1. The CDR3 spans 12 residues. V trimming: 8 bases; J trimming: 6 bases; junction bases outside the gene matches: 1. The germline V gene has CDR1 MNHNY and CDR2 SVGAGI (reference sequence). CDR3 nucleotides: TGTGCCAGCGGGGACAGGGGGCATGGCTACACCTTC. Translating gives CASGDRGHGYTF.

The chain employs TRBV7-2 and TRBJ1-1; no clear D. Germline loops: CDR1 SGHTA, CDR2 FQGNSA. V was clipped by 5 bases and J by 4 bases, with 11 bases between them. The CDR3 has 13 residues. The CDR3 sequence is CASSPEVVTEAFF. CDR3 sequence (DNA): TGTGCCAGCAGCCCAGAGGTAGTCACTGAAGCTTTCTTT.

About this clone itself: One junction end does not reproduce the germline sequence, and a read error may be involved. This chain links TRBV19 with TRBJ2-6; D is perhaps TRBD1 (5 bases). The CDR3 covers 16 residues. Germline CDR1 reads LNHDA; CDR2 reads SQIVND (reference sequence). The CDR3 loop reads CASSTQTVSGANVLTF. The CDR3 DNA reads as TGTGCCAGTAGTACCCAGACAGTTTCTGGTGCCAACGTCCTGACTTTC.

This clone was seen a few times. V and J are TRBV30 and TRBJ2-1, with 11 bases identical to TRBD1. With V trimmed by 5 bases and J by 5 bases, 5 bases remained unmatched. The length of the CDR3 is 14 residues. The V gene's germline CDR1 is GTSNPN and CDR2 SVGIG (reference sequence). CDR3: CAWRTGGIHNEQFF. The CDR3 coding sequence is TGTGCCTGGCGGACAGGGGGCATCCACAATGAGCAGTTCTTC.

This chain joins TRBV28 and TRBJ1-5, with D possibly TRBD1 on 5 matching bases. The CDR3 extends over 15 amino acids. V was clipped by 5 bases and J by 0 bases, with 11 bases between them. Germline V CDR1 and CDR2: MDHEN, SYDVKM. CDR3 nucleotide sequence: TGTGCCAGCAGTCCAGGGTTCGTTAGCAATCAGCCCCAGCATTTT. This gives the protein CASSPGFVSNQPQHF.

This clone was counted a few times. The gene calls are TRBV4-2 and TRBJ2-7; D unresolved. CDR1 is LGHNA, CDR2 YNFKEQ, per germline. The CDR3 totals 14 residues. V shed 1 base and J shed 5 bases, with 12 bases lying between them. For the CDR3, the DNA is TGTGCCAGCAGCCAAGGCCCAACAGTCCACGAGCAGTACTTC. It specifies CASSQGPTVHEQYF.

The gene calls are TRBV9 and TRBJ1-3; D remains unclear. There are 15 residues in the CDR3. Trimming removed 0 bases from V and 1 base from J, with 8 bases in between. Germline loops: CDR1 SGDLS, CDR2 YYNGEE. The CDR3 sequence: CASSVDSGSGNTIYF. The DNA of the CDR3 is TGTGCCAGCAGCGTAGACTCTGGTTCTGGAAACACCATATATTTT.

The chain couples TRBV30 to TRBJ2-1; D ambiguous. The ends were cut back, 3 bases at V and 5 bases at J, with 8 bases in the middle. There are 12 residues in the CDR3. Germline V gene data show CDR1 as GTSNPN and CDR2 as SVGIG (reference sequence). This CDR3 reads CAWRVRDNEQFF. The DNA for the CDR3 is TGTGCCTGGAGAGTAAGAGACAATGAGCAGTTCTTC.

The chain employs TRBV2 and TRBJ2-7, with 7 bases matching TRBD1. Unmatched junction bases numbered 6, after V lost 11 bases and J lost 2 bases. CDR3 size: 12 residues. CDR1 and CDR2 from the germline V gene are SNHLY and FYNNEI. CDR3 nucleotide sequence: TGTGCCCGTCGGGACAGTACCTACGAGCAGTACTTC. As protein: CARRDSTYEQYF. Full variable domain (missing parts from reference TRBV2 and TRBJ2-7): EPEVTQTPSHQVTQMGQEVILRCVPISNHLYFYWYRQILGQKVEFLVSFYNNEISEKSEIFDDQFSVERPDGSNFTLKIRSTKLEDSAMYFCARRDSTYEQYFGPGTRLTVT.

This clone occurred a few times. V gene TRBV2 combines with J gene TRBJ1-1; D might be TRBD1 (6 bases). Germline CDR1 is SNHLY and CDR2 is FYNNEI. The length of the CDR3 is 14 residues. V shed 5 bases and J shed 4 bases, with 14 bases lying between them. This CDR3 reads CASSWGGARTEAFF. CDR3 bases: TGTGCCAGCAGTTGGGGGGGGGCGCGCACTGAAGCTTTCTTT.

This clone was seen more than once but under ten times. V is TRBV18 and J is TRBJ1-1, with D unresolved. Looked up from germline, CDR1 is KGHSH and CDR2 is LQKENI. Trimming took off 6 bases at V and 0 bases at J, with 11 bases between the two ends. The CDR3 has 14 residues. The CDR3 DNA follows: TGTGCCAGCTCGCAAGAACATTTGAACACTGAAGCTTTCTTT. Encoded protein: CASSQEHLNTEAFF.

The sample holds a few counts of this clone. The chain combines TRBV28 with TRBJ1-5, with D uncertain. The V and J ends lost 7 bases and 2 bases respectively, with 18 bases between them. CDR1 and CDR2 (germline): MDHEN, SYDVKM. CDR3 length: 16 residues. The CDR3 bases are TGTGCCAGCACCTCCCGCGGTTTGCGGCGCAATCAGCCCCAGCATTTT. This encodes CASTSRGLRRNQPQHF. Drawing the rest from reference TRBV28 and TRBJ1-5, the complete variable domain is DVKVTQSSRYLVKRTGEKVFLECVQDMDHENMFWYRQDPGLGLRLIYFSYDVKMKEKGDIPEGYSVSREKKERFSLILESASTNQTSMYLCASTSRGLRRNQPQHFGDGTRLSIL.

The J gene is TRBJ2-7, the V gene TRBV11-2; D is possibly TRBD1 (6 bases). V was cut by 5 bases and J by 0 bases, with 14 bases left in between. Per germline, CDR1 SGHAT and CDR2 FQNNGV. The CDR3 runs 15 residues. CDR3 in DNA: TGTGCCAGCAGCCAGGGGACCCTCAGCTCCTACGAGCAGTACTTC. This sequence encodes CASSQGTLSSYEQYF.

V is TRBV5-1 and J is TRBJ1-5, with 9 bases that match TRBD1. Germline-derived CDR1 and CDR2 are SGHRS and YFSETQ. V shed 0 bases and J 5 bases; nucleotides not matched to a gene: 6. This CDR3 is built from 16 residues. CDR3 loop: CASSLGDREGDQPQHF. DNA of the CDR3: TGCGCCAGCAGCTTGGGGGACAGGGAGGGGGATCAGCCCCAGCATTTT. Full variable domain (rest looked up from reference TRBV5-1 and TRBJ1-5): KAGVTQTPRYLIKTRGQQVTLSCSPISGHRSVSWYQQTPGQGLQFLFEYFSETQRNKGNFPGRFSGRQFSNSRSEMNVSTLELGDSALYLCASSLGDREGDQPQHFGDGTRLSIL.

This clone has just a few counts. This chain joins TRBV27 and TRBJ1-5; tentative D call: TRBD1 (5 bases). Trimming took 5 bases from V and 4 from J, leaving 12 bases between them. Germline CDR1 reads MNHEY; CDR2 reads SMNVEV (reference sequence). The CDR3 loop spans 14 amino acids. Here the CDR3 DNA reads TGTGCCAGCAGTCCAGGACGGACAAATCAGCCCCAGCATTTT. Its translation: CASSPGRTNQPQHF.

The chain carries TRBV10-3 and TRBJ1-5; 8 nucleotides line up with TRBD1. Germline V gene data show CDR1 as ENHRY and CDR2 as SYGVKD. The ends lost 8 bases at V and 7 bases at J; junction bases unmatched: 7. This CDR3 is 13 amino acids long. CDR3 sequence: CAIGQGAKQPQHF. DNA for the CDR3: TGTGCCATCGGCCAGGGGGCGAAGCAGCCCCAGCATTTT.

The chain carries TRBV9 and TRBJ2-7; D possibly corresponds to TRBD1 (6 bases). Germline V lookup: CDR1 SGDLS, CDR2 YYNGEE. The length of the CDR3 is 14 residues. V was pared by 0 bases and J by 6 bases, with 13 bases between. CDR3 DNA sequence: TGTGCCAGCAGCGTAGCAGGGGAACGGGGCGAGCAGTACTTC. Its protein product is CASSVAGERGEQYF.

This clone was observed a handful of times. The chain links TRBV13 to TRBJ1-1; a weak D match, TRBD1 (6 bases). CDR1 and CDR2 (germline): PRHDT, FYEKMQ (reference sequence). This CDR3 contains 14 residues. V was cut by 5 bases and J by 5 bases, with 15 bases left in between. For the CDR3, the DNA is TGTGCCAGCAGCCCCCCAGGGGTGAGGACTGAAGCTTTCTTT. Encoded protein: CASSPPGVRTEAFF.

This clone was counted only a few times. The chain has TRBV7-8 and TRBJ2-3; maybe TRBD1 (6 bases). Germline V gives CDR1 SGHVS, CDR2 FQNEAQ. This CDR3 contains 16 residues. V was shortened by 0 bases and J by 1 base, with 11 bases between the two germline ends. Here the CDR3 DNA reads TGTGCCAGCAGCTTAGCTTCCAGACAGGGCACAGATACGCAGTATTTT. It encodes CASSLASRQGTDTQYF.

This clone came up a few times. The chain is built from TRBV30 and TRBJ1-1; D is unresolved. The length of the CDR3 is 14 residues. Trimming took 0 bases from V and 1 from J, leaving 9 bases between them. Germline CDR1 and CDR2: GTSNPN and SVGIG (reference sequence). The CDR3 bases are TGTGCCTGGAGTGTTGGTCGGGAGAACACTGAAGCTTTCTTT. Translating gives CAWSVGRENTEAFF.